What follows is one T cell receptor beta chain and its context. Antigen specificity is unknown. Germline lookup yields CDR1 KGHSH and CDR2 LQKENI. The J segment lost 6 bases and the V segment lost 2 bases, leaving 4 bases of the junction unmatched. This CDR3 is built from 13 residues. This sample is drawn from a study of cytomegalovirus exposure and HLA in healthy donors. PCR involved 60 Vbeta and 13 Jbeta primers. Produced via immunoSEQ multiplex PCR; TCRdb's table is partial and in-frame only. The sample carries about 160,000 clones, approximately 88% recorded once. Study-wide results and limits: Reportedly, fewer N-insertions than the roughly 700-donor mean appeared in an Asian-associated ancestry cluster in a later analysis.

Each donor was nominally healthy when sampled (though unrecorded immune exposures were likely). Sequenced: PBMCs. This clonotype was sampled from a young woman in good health and CMV-seronegative. The chain combines TRBV18 with TRBJ2-7, with 7 bases lining up with TRBD1. CDR3 nucleotides: TGTGCCAGCTCACCAGTCGACAGGGCCGAGCAGTACTTC. Translated: CASSPVDRAEQYF.